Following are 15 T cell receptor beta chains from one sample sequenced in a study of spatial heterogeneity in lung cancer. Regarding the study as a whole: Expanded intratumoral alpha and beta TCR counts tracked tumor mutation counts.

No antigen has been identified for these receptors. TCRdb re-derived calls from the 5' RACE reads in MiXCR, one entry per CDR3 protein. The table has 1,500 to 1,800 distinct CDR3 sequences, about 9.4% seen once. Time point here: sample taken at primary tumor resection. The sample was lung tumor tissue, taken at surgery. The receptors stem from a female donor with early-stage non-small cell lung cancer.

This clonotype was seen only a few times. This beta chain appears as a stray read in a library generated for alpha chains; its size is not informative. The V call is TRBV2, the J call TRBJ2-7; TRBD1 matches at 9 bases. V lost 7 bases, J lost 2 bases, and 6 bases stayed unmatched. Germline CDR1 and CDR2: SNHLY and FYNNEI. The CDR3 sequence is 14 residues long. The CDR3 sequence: CASIIRDRAYEQYF. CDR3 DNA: TGTGCCAGCATCATCCGGGACAGGGCCTACGAGCAGTACTTC.

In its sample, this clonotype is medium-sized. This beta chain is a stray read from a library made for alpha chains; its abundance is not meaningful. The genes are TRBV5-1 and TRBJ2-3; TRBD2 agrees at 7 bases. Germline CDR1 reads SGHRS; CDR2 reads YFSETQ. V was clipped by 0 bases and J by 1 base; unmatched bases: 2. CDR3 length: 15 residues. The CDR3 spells CASSLERDGTDTQYF. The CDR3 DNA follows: TGCGCCAGCAGCTTGGAGCGGGACGGCACAGATACGCAGTATTTT.

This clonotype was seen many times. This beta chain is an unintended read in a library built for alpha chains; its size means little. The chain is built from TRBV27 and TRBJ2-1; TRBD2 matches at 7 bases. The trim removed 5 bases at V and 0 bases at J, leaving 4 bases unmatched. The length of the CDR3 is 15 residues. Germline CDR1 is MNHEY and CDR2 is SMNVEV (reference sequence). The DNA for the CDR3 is TGTGCCAGCAGTGCCCTAGCGGCCTCCTACAATGAGCAGTTCTTC. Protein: CASSALAASYNEQFF.

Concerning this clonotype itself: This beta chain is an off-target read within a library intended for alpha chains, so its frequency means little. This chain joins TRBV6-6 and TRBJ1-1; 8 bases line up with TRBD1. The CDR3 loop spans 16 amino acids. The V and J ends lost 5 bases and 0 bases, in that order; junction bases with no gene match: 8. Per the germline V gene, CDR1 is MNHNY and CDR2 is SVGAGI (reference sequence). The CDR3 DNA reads TGTGCCAGCAGTACTCGGACAGGGATCATGAACACTGAAGCTTTCTTT. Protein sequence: CASSTRTGIMNTEAFF.

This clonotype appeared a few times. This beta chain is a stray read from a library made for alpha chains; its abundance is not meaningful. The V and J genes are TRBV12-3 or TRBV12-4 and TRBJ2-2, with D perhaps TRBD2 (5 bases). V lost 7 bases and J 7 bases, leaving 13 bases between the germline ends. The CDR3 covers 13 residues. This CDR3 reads CASMRVPYGELFF. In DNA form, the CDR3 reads TGTGCCAGCATGCGGGTGCCCTACGGGGAGCTGTTTTTT.

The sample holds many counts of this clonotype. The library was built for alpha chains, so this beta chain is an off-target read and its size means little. CDR3 DNA sequence: TGCAGTGCTAGAGATGCCGGGACTAGCGACCAAGAGACCCAGTACTTC. It codes for CSARDAGTSDQETQYF. The rearrangement links TRBV20-1 to TRBJ2-5, with 10 bases matching TRBD2. J was trimmed by 0 bases and V by 0 bases; bases with no gene match: 4. Germline loops: CDR1 DFQATT, CDR2 SNEGSKA (reference sequence). CDR3 length: 16 residues.

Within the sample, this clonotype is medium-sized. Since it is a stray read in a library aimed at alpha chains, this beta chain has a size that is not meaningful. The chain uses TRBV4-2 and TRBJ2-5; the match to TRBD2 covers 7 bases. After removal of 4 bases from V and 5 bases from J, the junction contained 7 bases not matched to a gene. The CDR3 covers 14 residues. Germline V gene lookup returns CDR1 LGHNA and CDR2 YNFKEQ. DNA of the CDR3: TGTGCCAGCAGCCCGGGACTAAGGGGCGAGACCCAGTACTTC. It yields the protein CASSPGLRGETQYF.

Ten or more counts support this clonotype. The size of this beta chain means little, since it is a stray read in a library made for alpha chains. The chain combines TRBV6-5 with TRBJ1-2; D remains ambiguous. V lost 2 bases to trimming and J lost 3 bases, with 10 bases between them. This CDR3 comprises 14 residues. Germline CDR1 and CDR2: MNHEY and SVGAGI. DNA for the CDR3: TGTGCCAGCAGTTACAGTCGGCAGTACTATGGCTACACCTTC. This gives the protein CASSYSRQYYGYTF.

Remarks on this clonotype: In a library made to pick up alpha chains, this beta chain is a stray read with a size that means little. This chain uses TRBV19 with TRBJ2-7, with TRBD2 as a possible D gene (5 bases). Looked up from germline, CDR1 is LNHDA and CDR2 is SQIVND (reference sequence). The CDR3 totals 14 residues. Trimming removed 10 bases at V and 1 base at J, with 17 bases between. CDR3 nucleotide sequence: TGTGCCATGATACGGACCCGAGGGTCCTACGAGCAGTACTTC. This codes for CAMIRTRGSYEQYF.

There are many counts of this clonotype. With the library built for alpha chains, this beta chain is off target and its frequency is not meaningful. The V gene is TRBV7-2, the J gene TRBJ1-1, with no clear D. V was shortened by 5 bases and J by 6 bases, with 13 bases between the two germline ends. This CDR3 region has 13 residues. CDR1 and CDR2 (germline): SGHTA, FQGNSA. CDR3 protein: CASSLDIISEAFF. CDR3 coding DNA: TGTGCCAGCAGCCTAGACATAATCTCTGAAGCTTTCTTT.

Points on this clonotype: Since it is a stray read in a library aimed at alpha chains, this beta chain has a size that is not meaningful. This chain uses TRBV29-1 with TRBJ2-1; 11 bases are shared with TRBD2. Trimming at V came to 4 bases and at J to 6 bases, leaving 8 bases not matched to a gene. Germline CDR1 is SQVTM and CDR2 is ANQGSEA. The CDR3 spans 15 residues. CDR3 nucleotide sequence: TGCAGCGTTGCTCCGGGACTAGCGGCCTTCAATGAGCAGTTCTTC. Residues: CSVAPGLAAFNEQFF.

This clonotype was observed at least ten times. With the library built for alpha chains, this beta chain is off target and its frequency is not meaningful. CDR3 coding DNA: TGTGCCAGTGACAGGGGTCCAGGGCAAGAGACCCAGTACTTC. Its protein is CASDRGPGQETQYF. The chain employs TRBV7-9 and TRBJ2-5; 8 bases are shared with TRBD1. The J segment lost 2 bases and the V segment lost 9 bases, leaving 8 bases of the junction unmatched. The CDR3 consists of 14 residues. The germline V gene has CDR1 SEHNR and CDR2 FQNEAQ (reference sequence).

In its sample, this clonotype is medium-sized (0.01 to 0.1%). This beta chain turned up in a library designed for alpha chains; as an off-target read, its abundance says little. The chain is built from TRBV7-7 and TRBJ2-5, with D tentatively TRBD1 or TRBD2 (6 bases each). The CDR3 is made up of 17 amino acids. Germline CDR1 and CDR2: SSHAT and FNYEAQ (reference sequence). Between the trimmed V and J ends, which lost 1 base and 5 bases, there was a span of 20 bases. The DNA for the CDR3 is TGTGCCAGCAGCTTAGGGAGGGGGGCGCGCGGCCCGGAGACCCAGTACTTC. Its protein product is CASSLGRGARGPETQYF. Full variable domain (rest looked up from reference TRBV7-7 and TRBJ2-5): GAGVSQSPRYKVTKRGQDVTLRCDPISSHATLYWYQQALGQGPEFLTYFNYEAQPDKSGLPSDRFSAERPEGSISTLTIQRTEQRDSAMYRCASSLGRGARGPETQYFGPGTRLLVL.

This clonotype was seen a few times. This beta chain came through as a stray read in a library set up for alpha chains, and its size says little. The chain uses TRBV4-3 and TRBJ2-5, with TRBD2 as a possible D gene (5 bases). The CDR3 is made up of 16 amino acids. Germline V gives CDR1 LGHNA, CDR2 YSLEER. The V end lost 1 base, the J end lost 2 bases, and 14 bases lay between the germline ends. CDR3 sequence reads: CASSQGAWRNQETQYF. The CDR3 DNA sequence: TGCGCCAGCAGCCAAGGGGCCTGGAGGAATCAAGAGACCCAGTACTTC.

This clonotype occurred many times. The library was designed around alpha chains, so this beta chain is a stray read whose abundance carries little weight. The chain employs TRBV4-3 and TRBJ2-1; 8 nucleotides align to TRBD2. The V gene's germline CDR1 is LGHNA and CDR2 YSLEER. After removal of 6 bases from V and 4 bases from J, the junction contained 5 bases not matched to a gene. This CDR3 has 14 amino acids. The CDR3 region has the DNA TGCGCCAGCAGGGGGGGACTAGATTACAATGAGCAGTTCTTC. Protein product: CASRGGLDYNEQFF.